Listed here is a single T cell receptor (beta chain). This record comes from a study of monozygotic twins with inflammatory bowel disease. Per TCR library, about 3.5 ug of total RNA was used. TCRdb reprocessed the 5' RACE reads; each CDR3 protein has one entry and no DNA is given. This listing includes tens of thousands of distinct CDR3 sequences. The CDR3 runs to 16 residues. CDR1 is MNHEY and CDR2 is SVGAGI in the germline V gene. V is TRBV6-5 and J is TRBJ2-2; without DNA, the TCRdb call of TRBD1 cannot be checked. The receptor's source is a human donor with ulcerative colitis or Crohn's disease, or a healthy co-twin of an affected twin (not recorded which). The material sequenced was blood. The CDR3 here is CASSYSKGRMAGELFF.